These T cell receptor beta chains were read from a single sample in a study of CD8 T cells in Susac syndrome. A single record per CDR3 protein comes from TCRdb applying MiXCR to the immunoSEQ multiplex PCR reads. Of about 190,000 distinct CDR3 sequences in the sample, 90% to 97% were seen once. Input material: CD4+ T cells from PBMCs. These receptors came from a human donor with Susac syndrome. The CDR3 runs from the conserved cysteine through the conserved F or W. D genes are given only for firm matches. A clone size is listed for some rows: how often the clone was seen (once, few, many), or a class if it is expanded.

V: TRBV30; size: -; D: TRBD1; J: TRBJ1-4; DNA: TGTGCCTGGAGTGGGGCAGGGGGATGGGATGAAAAACTGTTTTTT; CDR3: CAWSGAGGWDEKLFF
V: TRBV5-1; size: -; D: TRBD2; J: TRBJ2-3; DNA: TGCGCCAGCAGCACCGGACTAGCGGGGGGTAGCACAGATACGCAGTATTTT; CDR3: CASSTGLAGGSTDTQYF
V: TRBV29-1; size: -; D: -; J: TRBJ2-7; DNA: TGCAGCGTCCTCAGCAGAGAAAGCTCCTACGAGCAGTACTTC; CDR3: CSVLSRESSYEQYF
V: TRBV6-5; size: once; D: TRBD1; J: TRBJ2-2; DNA: TGTGCCAGCAGTCCGACAGGGCTTTGGGCCGGGGAGCTGTTTTTT; CDR3: CASSPTGLWAGELFF
V: TRBV2; size: -; D: -; J: TRBJ1-1; DNA: TGTGCCAGCAGGACCGAGACGGTTGGGAACACTGAAGCTTTCTTT; CDR3: CASRTETVGNTEAFF
V: TRBV6-2/TRBV6-3; size: -; D: -; J: TRBJ2-1; DNA: TGTGCCAGCACTAGAACAGGGAGTGAGCAGTTCTTC; CDR3: CASTRTGSEQFF
V: TRBV7-2; size: -; D: -; J: TRBJ1-2; DNA: TGTGCCAGCAGCTCGCGGGAGGTCAGGGCCTATGGCTACACCTTC; CDR3: CASSSREVRAYGYTF
V: TRBV5-1; size: -; D: TRBD1; J: TRBJ2-1; DNA: TGCGCCAGCAGCCTCGGGACAGCTAACTACAATGAGCAGTTCTTC; CDR3: CASSLGTANYNEQFF
V: TRBV7-8; size: -; D: -; J: TRBJ1-6; DNA: TGTGCCAGCAGCTTAGACAGGGTATCAAAGAATTCACCCCTCCACTTT; CDR3: CASSLDRVSKNSPLHF
V: TRBV20-1; size: -; D: TRBD2; J: TRBJ2-1; DNA: TGCAGTGCTTCCGGGACTAGCGGGCCGAGCTCCTACAATGAGCAGTTCTTC; CDR3: CSASGTSGPSSYNEQFF
V: TRBV5-1; size: -; D: -; J: TRBJ1-4; DNA: TGCGCCAGCAGCTTGGAGGGGACGGGTAATGAAAAACTGTTTTTT; CDR3: CASSLEGTGNEKLFF
V: TRBV5-1; size: -; D: -; J: TRBJ2-4; DNA: TGCGCCAGCAGCTTGGATACAGGGGGGGACATTCAGTACTTC; CDR3: CASSLDTGGDIQYF
V: TRBV29-1; size: -; D: TRBD1; J: TRBJ2-7; DNA: TGCAGCGTTGATCTACGGGACAGGGGTACTTACGAGCAGTACTTC; CDR3: CSVDLRDRGTYEQYF
V: TRBV9; size: -; D: -; J: TRBJ2-7; DNA: TGTGCCAGCAGCAGGGGTCCCAGCTCCTACGAGCAGTACTTC; CDR3: CASSRGPSSYEQYF
V: TRBV5-1; size: -; D: -; J: TRBJ2-5; DNA: TGCGCCAGCAGCTTGGGCGGGACCGCTGAGGGGACCCAGTACTTC; CDR3: CASSLGGTAEGTQYF
V: TRBV30; size: once; D: TRBD1; J: TRBJ1-1; DNA: TGTGCCTGGAGGACAGGGGGGTACACTGAAGCTTTCTTT; CDR3: CAWRTGGYTEAFF
V: TRBV11-2; size: -; D: TRBD2; J: TRBJ2-3; DNA: TGTGCCAGCACCCTAAGTCCAGCGGGGGGCCCCCAACGGTTGACAGATACGCAGTATTTT; CDR3: CASTLSPAGGPQRLTDTQYF
V: TRBV12-3/TRBV12-4; size: -; D: -; J: TRBJ2-3; DNA: TGTGCCAGCAGGTCAAGTTTTGGGGGAGATACGCAGTATTTT; CDR3: CASRSSFGGDTQYF
V: TRBV12-3/TRBV12-4; size: -; D: TRBD1; J: TRBJ1-1; DNA: TGTGCCAGCAGTTTGACAGGGCCCGACACTGAAGCTTTCTTT; CDR3: CASSLTGPDTEAFF
V: TRBV4-2; size: -; D: -; J: TRBJ1-2; DNA: TGTGCCAGCAGCCAGCCGGACGGGAACTATGGCTACACCTTC; CDR3: CASSQPDGNYGYTF
V: TRBV27; size: many; D: -; J: TRBJ2-6; DNA: TGTGCCAGCAGCTTAGCTGGGGCCAACGTCCTGACTTTC; CDR3: CASSLAGANVLTF
V: TRBV12-3/TRBV12-4; size: -; D: -; J: TRBJ1-5; DNA: TGTGCCAGCGGGACGCCTTATAGCAATCAGCCCCAGCATTTT; CDR3: CASGTPYSNQPQHF
V: TRBV11-2; size: -; D: -; J: TRBJ2-5; DNA: TGTGCCAGCAGCTTAGATCTAGCCTTGCAGGGAGAGACCCAGTACTTC; CDR3: CASSLDLALQGETQYF
V: TRBV29-1; size: -; D: TRBD1; J: TRBJ2-7; DNA: TGCAGCGTTGAATTAAGAGACAGGGGGCCCTACGAGCAGTACTTC; CDR3: CSVELRDRGPYEQYF
V: TRBV6-2/TRBV6-3; size: once; D: -; J: TRBJ1-2; DNA: TGTGCCAGCAGTGCAACAGATAACTATGGCTACACCTTC; CDR3: CASSATDNYGYTF
V: TRBV3-1; size: -; D: -; J: TRBJ1-1; DNA: TGTGCCAGCAGCCAATTTTTGACGACTGAAGCTTTCTTT; CDR3: CASSQFLTTEAFF
V: TRBV9; size: -; D: -; J: TRBJ2-1; DNA: TGTGCCAGCAGCGTGGGGGAGGACAGGATAGTAAAAAACTACAATGAGCAGTTCTTC; CDR3: CASSVGEDRIVKNYNEQFF
V: TRBV18; size: -; D: -; J: TRBJ1-4; DNA: TGTGCCAGCCACCGGAGACAGGACCCGAATGAAAAACTGTTTTTT; CDR3: CASHRRQDPNEKLFF
V: TRBV29-1; size: -; D: -; J: TRBJ2-5; DNA: TGCAGCGTTGGCGGCCCCCCCCAAGAGACCCAGTACTTC; CDR3: CSVGGPPQETQYF
V: TRBV5-6; size: -; D: -; J: TRBJ1-2; DNA: TGTGCCAGCAACCCGAGTGGGTCAGGGGATGTCCATGGCTACACCTTC; CDR3: CASNPSGSGDVHGYTF
V: TRBV19; size: -; D: -; J: TRBJ2-7; DNA: TGTGCCAGTAGTGCCAGGGACTACGAGCAGTACTTC; CDR3: CASSARDYEQYF
V: TRBV30; size: once; D: -; J: TRBJ2-1; DNA: TGTGCCTGGAGTGTATTGCGAACCGGTTACAATGAGCAGTTCTTC; CDR3: CAWSVLRTGYNEQFF
V: TRBV30; size: once; D: -; J: TRBJ1-5; DNA: TGTGCCTGGAAACTGGCGGGATCCCTCGGCAATCAGCCCCAGCATTTT; CDR3: CAWKLAGSLGNQPQHF
V: TRBV9; size: -; D: TRBD2; J: TRBJ2-3; DNA: TGTGCCAGCAGCGTAGAGGCTAGCGGAACAGATACGCAGTATTTT; CDR3: CASSVEASGTDTQYF
V: TRBV20-1; size: -; D: -; J: TRBJ2-6; DNA: TGCAGTGCCCCAGAGGGCTCTGGGGCCAACGTCCTGACTTTC; CDR3: CSAPEGSGANVLTF
V: TRBV9; size: -; D: TRBD2; J: TRBJ2-7; DNA: TGTGCCAGCAGCGTTGCTACTAGCGGGGGGCTCTACGAGCAGTACTTC; CDR3: CASSVATSGGLYEQYF
V: TRBV7-8; size: -; D: -; J: TRBJ2-1; DNA: TGTGCCAGCAGCTTAGTTGGGGGGTTTTCCTACAATGAGCAGTTCTTC; CDR3: CASSLVGGFSYNEQFF
V: TRBV5-6; size: -; D: -; J: TRBJ1-6; DNA: TGTGCCAGCAGCTTGTTAGACAGCCCGTATTCACCCCTCCACTTT; CDR3: CASSLLDSPYSPLHF
V: TRBV19; size: -; D: TRBD2; J: TRBJ2-3; DNA: TGTGCCAGTAGGGCGGCCAGCGGGGGTGATACGCAGTATTTT; CDR3: CASRAASGGDTQYF
V: TRBV4-1; size: once; D: -; J: TRBJ1-1; DNA: TGCGCCAGCAGCCATGTAGGACAGACAAGGAACACTGAAGCTTTCTTT; CDR3: CASSHVGQTRNTEAFF